One sample yielded the 11 T cell receptor beta chains listed below, sequenced in a study of radiotherapy plus CTLA-4 blockade in lung cancer (dated by TCRdb to the late 2010s). Receptor amplification or capture employed the immunoSEQ multiplex PCR assay. TCRdb holds this immuneACCESS table with in-frame rearrangements only. Some clones are missing; in checked studies, unresolved V genes explain under half, and the rest has no known cause. The sample includes over 60,000 clones, with around 86% observed a single time. The ten largest clones add up to 35% to 50% of the sample. Sequencing used peripheral blood, obtained from a patient treated with radiotherapy plus ipilimumab. Every receptor here comes from a human donor with non-small cell lung cancer that progressed on radiotherapy plus ipilimumab.

The rearrangement uses TRBV29-1 and TRBJ2-3, with 7 bases aligning to TRBD2. CDR3 size: 17 residues. Trimming cost V 4 bases and J 3 bases; bases outside gene matches: 16. CDR1 and CDR2 (germline): SQVTM, ANQGSEA. This CDR3 is CSVGRVGGNGRTDTQYF. The CDR3 DNA sequence: TGCAGCGTTGGGCGTGTCGGGGGGAATGGAAGGACAGATACGCAGTATTTT.

V is TRBV5-1 and J is TRBJ1-1; weak D call: TRBD1 (6 bases). The V and J ends lost 4 bases and 6 bases respectively, with 13 bases between them. Germline lookup yields CDR1 SGHRS and CDR2 YFSETQ. CDR3 length equals 13 residues. CDR3 region: CASSVNRASEAFF. The CDR3 coding sequence is TGCGCCAGCAGCGTGAACAGGGCGTCTGAAGCTTTCTTT.

V and J are TRBV25-1 and TRBJ2-1; 7 bases map to TRBD2. With 1 base clipped from V and 11 bases from J, the junction kept 5 bases outside the gene matches. The CDR3 consists of 13 residues. Germline V lookup: CDR1 MGHDK, CDR2 SYGVNS. The CDR3 reads CASSEWGGPKQFF. CDR3 DNA: TGTGCCAGCAGTGAATGGGGAGGGCCTAAGCAGTTCTTC.

V and J are TRBV18 and TRBJ1-4; D call uncertain. V was pared by 4 bases and J by 7 bases, with 22 bases between. This CDR3 has 17 amino acids. Germline V gene sequence: CDR1 KGHSH, CDR2 LQKENI. The CDR3 is CASSLSQLGTSPEKLFF. The CDR3 nucleotides are TGTGCCAGCTCACTATCTCAGCTGGGCACGTCACCTGAAAAACTGTTTTTT.

The CDR3 protein is CASSDAWDSGNTIYF. In DNA form, the CDR3 reads TGCGCCAGCAGCGACGCCTGGGATTCTGGAAACACCATATATTTT. This chain links TRBV4-1 with TRBJ1-3; D unresolved. The V gene lost 5 bases and the J gene lost 1 base, with 12 bases spanning the gap. This CDR3 region has 15 residues. Germline CDR1 MGHRA, CDR2 YSYEKL.

The chain employs TRBV4-1 and TRBJ2-7; D might be TRBD1 (6 bases). V shed 1 base and J shed 4 bases, with 11 bases lying between them. CDR1 and CDR2 (germline): MGHRA, YSYEKL. The CDR3 totals 14 residues. CDR3 nucleotide sequence: TGCGCCAGCAGCCAAGCGCACAGGGAGTACGAGCAGTACGTC. Translating gives CASSQAHREYEQYV.

The V and J genes are TRBV5-1 and TRBJ2-4, with D possibly being TRBD1 (5 bases). V lost 5 bases to trimming and J lost 5 bases, with 8 bases between them. The CDR3 runs to 12 residues. Germline CDR1 and CDR2: SGHRS and YFSETQ. In nucleotides, the CDR3 is TGCGCCAGCAGTGCAGGGCAAAACATTCAGTACTTC. It yields the protein CASSAGQNIQYF.

CDR3 bases: TGTGCCAGCAGTTCGCCGGGACAGGGGGCCTCAGATCAGCCCCAGCATTTT. This translates into CASSSPGQGASDQPQHF. The chain recombines TRBV28 with TRBJ1-5; 12 nucleotides line up with TRBD1. The J segment lost 5 bases and the V segment lost 4 bases, leaving 9 bases of the junction unmatched. This CDR3 is built from 17 residues. Looked up from germline, CDR1 is MDHEN and CDR2 is SYDVKM.

The rearrangement joins TRBV6-5 to TRBJ1-1; D is ambiguous. Trimming stripped 0 bases from V and 0 bases from J, with 8 bases between. The germline V gene encodes CDR1 MNHEY and CDR2 SVGAGI. The CDR3 covers 15 residues. The DNA of the CDR3 is TGTGCCAGCAGTTACTCGGTAGCTATGAACACTGAAGCTTTCTTT. Its protein is CASSYSVAMNTEAFF.

This clone was recorded a few times. The genes are TRBV5-5 and TRBJ2-5; the D gene is possibly TRBD1 (6 bases). This CDR3 region has 15 residues. The germline V gene encodes CDR1 SGHKS and CDR2 YYEKEE (reference sequence). The V end was cut by 1 base, the J end by 2 bases, with 12 bases between. CDR3 region: CASSLLDRRQETQYF. The CDR3 nucleotides are TGTGCCAGCAGCTTGCTGGACAGAAGACAAGAGACCCAGTACTTC.

This chain joins TRBV18 and TRBJ1-1, with TRBD1 as a possible D gene (5 bases). The V gene lost 4 bases and the J gene lost 1 base, with 10 bases spanning the gap. From germline, CDR1 is KGHSH and CDR2 LQKENI. The CDR3 loop spans 14 amino acids. The CDR3 DNA sequence: TGTGCCAGCTCACAAGGGACGGGGAACACTGAAGCTTTCTTT. Its protein product is CASSQGTGNTEAFF.